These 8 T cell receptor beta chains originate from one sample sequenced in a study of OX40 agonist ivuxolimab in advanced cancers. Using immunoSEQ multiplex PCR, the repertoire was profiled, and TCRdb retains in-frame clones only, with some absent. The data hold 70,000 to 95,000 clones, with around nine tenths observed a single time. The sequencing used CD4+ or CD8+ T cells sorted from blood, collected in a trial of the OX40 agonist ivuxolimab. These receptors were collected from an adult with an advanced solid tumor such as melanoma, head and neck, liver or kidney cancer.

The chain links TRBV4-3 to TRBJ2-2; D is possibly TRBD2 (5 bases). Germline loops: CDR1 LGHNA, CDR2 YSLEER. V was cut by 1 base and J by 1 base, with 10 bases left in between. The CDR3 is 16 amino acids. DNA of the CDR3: TGCGCCAGCAGCCAAGTAACTAGTTTGAACACCGGGGAGCTGTTTTTT. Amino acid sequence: CASSQVTSLNTGELFF.

The CDR3 DNA reads TGCAGTGCCGGGGTGGGACAGCCCCAGCATTTT. This encodes CSAGVGQPQHF. The chain employs TRBV20-1 and TRBJ1-5, with no clear D. The CDR3 is made up of 11 amino acids. The germline V and J ends were trimmed by 6 bases and 7 bases, with 10 bases remaining between them. Looked up from germline, CDR1 is DFQATT and CDR2 is SNEGSKA (reference sequence).

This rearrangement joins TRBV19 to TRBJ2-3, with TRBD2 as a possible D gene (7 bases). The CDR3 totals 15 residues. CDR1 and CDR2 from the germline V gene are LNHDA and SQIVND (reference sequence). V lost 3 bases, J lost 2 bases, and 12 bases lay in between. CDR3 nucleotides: TGTGCCAGTAGTATGGGGGCGGGGGCCACAGATACGCAGTATTTT. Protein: CASSMGAGATDTQYF.

The CDR3 sequence: CASSRISGASTDTQYF. The CDR3 nucleotides read TGCGCCAGCAGCCGGATAAGCGGAGCTAGCACAGATACGCAGTATTTT. The chain joins TRBV5-1 to TRBJ2-3; a possible D gene is TRBD2 (5 bases). CDR1 is SGHRS, CDR2 YFSETQ, per germline. CDR3 size: 16 residues. Trimming cost V 4 bases and J 0 bases, with 15 bases left between them.

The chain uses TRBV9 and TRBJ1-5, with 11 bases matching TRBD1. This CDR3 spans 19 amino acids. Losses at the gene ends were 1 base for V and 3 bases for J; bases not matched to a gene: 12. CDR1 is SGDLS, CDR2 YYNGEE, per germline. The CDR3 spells CASSVPRTGGVDLNQPQHF. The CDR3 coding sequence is TGTGCCAGCAGCGTACCCCGGACAGGGGGCGTCGATCTCAATCAGCCCCAGCATTTT.

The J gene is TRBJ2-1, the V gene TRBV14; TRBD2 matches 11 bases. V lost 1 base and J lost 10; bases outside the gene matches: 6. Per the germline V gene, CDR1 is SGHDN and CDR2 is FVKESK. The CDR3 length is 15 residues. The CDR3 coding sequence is TGTGCCAGCAGCCAAGCGGCTAGCGGGAGGACCGAGCAGTTCTTC. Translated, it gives CASSQAASGRTEQFF. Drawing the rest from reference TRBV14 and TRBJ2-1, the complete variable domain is EAGVTQFPSHSVIEKGQTVTLRCDPISGHDNLYWYRRVMGKEIKFLLHFVKESKQDESGMPNNRFLAERTGGTYSTLKVQPAELEDSGVYFCASSQAASGRTEQFFGPGTRLTVL.

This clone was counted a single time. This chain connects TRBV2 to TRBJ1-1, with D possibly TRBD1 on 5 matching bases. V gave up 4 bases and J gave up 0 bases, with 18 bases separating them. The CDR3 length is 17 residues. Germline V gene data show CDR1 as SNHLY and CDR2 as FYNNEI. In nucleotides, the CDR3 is TGTGCCAGCAGTGTTGGCGGGCAGGGCATCATGAACACTGAAGCTTTCTTT. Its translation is CASSVGGQGIMNTEAFF.

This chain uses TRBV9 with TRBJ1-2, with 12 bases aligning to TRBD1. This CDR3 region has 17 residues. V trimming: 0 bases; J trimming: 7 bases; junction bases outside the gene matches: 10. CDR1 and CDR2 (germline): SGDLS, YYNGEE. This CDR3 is CASSVAWSGQGAFGYTF. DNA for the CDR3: TGTGCCAGCAGCGTAGCTTGGTCGGGACAGGGGGCTTTTGGCTACACCTTC.